One T cell receptor (beta chain) is described in this entry. Its specific antigen is unknown. No qualities accompany the bases; no much larger clone lies one base away. What the time point label conveys for this sample: week 23, last vaccination. Every vaccine dose consisted of 300 ug of a 20-mer mutant IDH1 peptide in Montanide, administered subcutaneously together with topical imiquimod. All donors had newly diagnosed IDH1-mutant astrocytomas of WHO grade 3 or 4 that showed loss of nuclear ATRX. The samples were drawn from NOA16, a multicentre, single-arm, open-label phase I trial in Germany that tested a mutant IDH1 peptide vaccine in humans for the first time. Genomic DNA for TCRB sequencing was extracted from EDTA blood using the DNeasy Blood and Tissue Kit. The library was prepared using the immunoSEQ multiplex PCR assay. Rearranged TCR beta chain sequences were amplified with the hsTCRB Kit following the manufacturer's protocol. An Illumina MiSeq was used to sequence the TCRB libraries. Processing in the source paper ran as follows. The proprietary platform of the kit vendor was used for demultiplexing, trimming and gene mapping. TCRdb mirrors the immuneACCESS table, restricted to in-frame sequences. Some clones are absent from its copies; in checked studies, under half trace to an unresolved V gene, and the reason for the others is unknown. V, J and clone size reflect that table, while D and trimming were determined from the DNA. The sample contains just over 65,000 clones, approximately 84% of them found a single time. The top ten constitute about an eighth of the sample.

The source of the sample is a study of a mutant IDH1 vaccine in newly diagnosed glioma (dated by TCRdb to about 2021). Study-level background: Patients received eight vaccinations in weeks 1, 3, 5, 7, 11, 15, 19 and 23, corresponding to visits V03 through V10. In the chemotherapy-containing groups, vaccination started alongside temozolomide cycles, whereas in patients who had radiotherapy alone it started 4-6 weeks after radiotherapy. Of the roughly 34 treated patients, around 60% were male and around 40% were female, and a mean age of 40.4 years was recorded. For exploratory analyses, approximately 25 treated patients had longitudinal TCRB deep sequencing done wherever samples were available. Peripheral blood samples were drawn at six visits, namely V03 (baseline), V05, V07, V10, V12 and V13. Before enrollment, patients had received standard therapy of radiotherapy alone, temozolomide alone, or radiochemotherapy with temozolomide; most received the combination. What the authors observed across the whole study: Vaccine-induced immune responses across multiple MHC alleles were detected in roughly 94% of patients. Changes in the top peripheral T cell clonotypes picked up by TCRB sequencing did not appear to be linked to pseudoprogression. PBMC samples for TCRB deep sequencing were selected based on availability. The authors stated that sample limitations prevented analyses of patient blood samples from being reproduced.

Clipping removes 4 bases from V and 7 bases from J, with 9 as the unmatched junction base count. The CDR3 measures 14 amino acids from cysteine to phenylalanine. Only the CDR3 part of the read is kept: 42 bases, read in frame from the first base. CDR1 and CDR2, per the germline V gene, are LGHNA and YNFKEQ. Sequencing used PBMCs, obtained from a glioma patient whose treatment included an IDH1 peptide vaccine. This clonotype originated in a man between 18 and 29 years old with glioma. Recombination connected TRBV4-2 to TRBJ2-7; 8 junctional bases match TRBD2. The CDR3 amino acid sequence is: CASSLGLEIREQYF. The bases are TGTGCCAGCAGCCTGGGACTAGAAATCCGAGAGCAGTACTTC.